These T cell receptor beta chains were read from a single sample in a study of breast tumors, draining lymph nodes, adjacent tissues. TCRdb re-derived calls from the multiplex PCR reads in MiXCR, one entry per CDR3 protein. The table records some 47,000 distinct CDR3 sequences, roughly 41% of them present only once. The sample comprised breast tumor tissue. The receptors were sampled from a female donor with breast cancer. Some clones in this sample may be carry-over from other donors' samples. Each CDR3 is given with its conserved first and last residue. D genes are given only for firm matches. For some rows the clone size is stated as once, few or many, or as a class when expanded; others skip it.

j_gene,v_gene,d_gene,abundance,CDR3aa
TRBJ1-6,TRBV5-1,-,medium-sized,CASSRGGGQLNSPLHF
TRBJ1-5,TRBV15,TRBD1,many,CATQPGTAYQPQHF
TRBJ2-7,TRBV3-1,-,medium-sized,CASSQAAGEQYF
TRBJ2-5,TRBV7-9,-,many,CASSFQGQSQETQYF
TRBJ2-7,TRBV5-5,TRBD2,many,CASSPDSGRRYEQYF
TRBJ1-5,TRBV5-6,TRBD1,many,CASSLNRDREYQPQHF
TRBJ1-2,TRBV10-3,-,-,CAISDSLGGYTF
TRBJ2-7,TRBV20-1,-,many,CSAINDRRGDYEQYF
TRBJ2-2,TRBV20-1,TRBD1,many,CSASSQGVDTGELFF
TRBJ1-6,TRBV14,-,many,CASSLRSSPWGGSDSPLHF
TRBJ2-7,TRBV2,-,many,CASSEAGGRIYEQYF
TRBJ2-3,TRBV5-4,-,-,CASSSLEDEQYF
TRBJ1-1,TRBV11-1,-,-,CASSLELKNTEAFF
TRBJ1-1,TRBV2,-,many,CASSEAVTGTGEAFF
TRBJ1-5,TRBV7-2,-,many,CASSLRPSRGGFQPQHF
TRBJ2-2,TRBV24-1,TRBD1,-,CATSARDYRGFNTGELFF
TRBJ2-7,TRBV30,TRBD1,-,CAGKGQFNEQYF
TRBJ2-3,TRBV20-1,TRBD2,-,CSASRGASGGGDTDTQYF
TRBJ2-7,TRBV20-1,-,many,CSATLGRLREQYF
TRBJ2-1,TRBV10-3,TRBD2,-,CAISVRAGGSYNEQFF
TRBJ2-1,TRBV13,TRBD2,-,CASSSTRPGLAGDEQFF
TRBJ1-5,TRBV7-2,-,once,CASSLDWGSEHF
TRBJ1-5,TRBV9,-,-,CASSLGTGTQHF
TRBJ1-5,TRBV12-3/TRBV12-4,-,-,CASSLSGSSPLHF
TRBJ1-5,TRBV6-2/TRBV6-3,TRBD1,-,CASSYTVTGYDQPQHF
TRBJ1-5,TRBV19,TRBD1,-,CASSITGGSGQPQHF